Listed below are T cell receptor beta chains from one sample, sequenced in a study of blood T cell repertoires in COVID-19. TCRdb's copy holds only in-frame clones and misses some; the assay was immunoSEQ multiplex PCR. The repertoire has approximately 210,000 clones, 85% of them found once; the top ten carry around 0.93%. Sample: peripheral blood. All receptors come from a man in his sixties with COVID-19, enrolled during active disease. The conserved cysteine and the conserved F or W are not part of the CDR3 here.

>TRBV18
ASSPGAGAYQPQH
>TRBV5-1
ASSQGTGDTDTQY
>TRBV15
ATSRGRDSYNSPLH
>TRBV6-5
ASRTSGPGNEQF
>TRBV4-2
ASSQDQSGLRSSYNSPLH
>TRBV6-1
ASRLPGTDYNEQF
>TRBV20-1
SARTGIEAF
>TRBV7-6
ASSPISSTGGMANEKLF
>TRBV28
ASSSTNRGETQY
>TRBV9
ASSAGQFSNEKLF
>TRBV2
ASSDPQGITDTQY
>TRBV6-5
ASRPGQGSAPLH
>TRBV9
ASSVGQGHTEAF
>TRBV5-1
ASSFDRPKETQY
>TRBV6-5
ASSPGWGDGYT
>TRBV4-2
ASSPFGQERMNTEAF
>TRBV18
ASSQQGPQGYT
>TRBV19
AGNSRDEQY
>TRBV12-3/TRBV12-4
ASRRGPTEAF
>TRBV6-5
ASSYGGGSTDTQY
>TRBV24-1
ATSRGRSDTQY
>TRBV5-1
ASSRSGTEYNEQF
>TRBV6-6
ASSSSGANVLT
>TRBV19
ASSIGGTRSGNTIY
>TRBV9
ASSPGLAGGSYEQY
>TRBV6-2/TRBV6-3
ASSYSGRGTEAF
>TRBV29-1
SVRTGLQETQY
>TRBV4-1
ASSQSEPKTYNEQF
>TRBV6-1
ASSEETRVQPQH
>TRBV21-1
ASSKKGQGRMIYEQY
>TRBV30
AWRRTGNTGELF
>TRBV19
ASWGGNTGELF
>TRBV10-3
AIRTGSGTEAF
>TRBV6-5
ASSRRQGVSTEAF
>TRBV7-9
ASSLGSRRGNTEAF
>TRBV19
ASSRREGNQPQH
>TRBV10-3
AISGTGNEQY
>TRBV13
ASSLGGSSYEQY
>TRBV14
ASSPLQGPPDTQY
>TRBV4-2
ASSQASGNQPQH
>TRBV4-1
ASSRTASGSSYNEQF
>TRBV2
AVGRGGNQPQH
>TRBV9
ASSVDGRVNTEAF
>TRBV5-4
ASSLEQLANSPLH
>TRBV18
ASSLGTGRQPQH
>TRBV3-1/TRBV3-2
ASSQDLTEQETQY
>TRBV28
ASSLGQGNQPQH